This entry lists 26 T cell receptor beta chains sequenced from one sample in a study of blood T cell repertoires in COVID-19. Using immunoSEQ multiplex PCR, the repertoire was profiled, and TCRdb retains in-frame clones only, with some absent. The table includes about 14,000 clones, approximately 88% detected once. The specimen was peripheral blood. These receptors originate from a human donor with active COVID-19. The donor label of this sample is uncertain.

The chain links TRBV7-9 to TRBJ1-1; D is ambiguous. The CDR3 is 15 amino acids. V gave up 5 bases and J gave up 0 bases, with 13 bases separating them. CDR1 is SEHNR and CDR2 is FQNEAQ in the germline V gene (reference sequence). The chain's CDR3 is CASSPRRDMNTEAFF. CDR3 bases: TGTGCCAGCAGCCCCCGCCGGGATATGAACACTGAAGCTTTCTTT.

This clone was picked up one time. V is TRBV7-9 and J is TRBJ2-1, with TRBD2 identical over 8 bases. The J segment lost 7 bases and the V segment lost 0 bases, leaving 14 bases of the junction unmatched. This CDR3 contains 18 residues. Germline V gives CDR1 SEHNR, CDR2 FQNEAQ (reference sequence). CDR3 protein: CASSLARGAAGGGNEQFF. The CDR3 DNA reads TGTGCCAGCAGCTTAGCACGGGGCGCGGCGGGAGGTGGTAATGAGCAGTTCTTC.

The V gene is TRBV9, the J gene TRBJ2-1, with 7 nucleotides matching TRBD2. V gave up 3 bases and J gave up 6 bases; unmatched junction bases: 12. The germline V gene has CDR1 SGDLS and CDR2 YYNGEE. This CDR3 region has 16 residues. The CDR3 DNA is TGTGCCAGCAGCGGTAGAAACCTAGCGGTAGGCAATGAGCAGTTCTTC. As protein: CASSGRNLAVGNEQFF. Full variable domain (outside the CDR3, taken from reference TRBV9 and TRBJ2-1): DSGVTQTPKHLITATGQRVTLRCSPRSGDLSVYWYQQSLDQGLQFLIQYYNGEERAKGNILERFSAQQFPDLHSELNLSSLELGDSALYFCASSGRNLAVGNEQFFGPGTRLTVL.

The chain recombines TRBV7-9 with TRBJ2-5, with a weak D call TRBD1 (6 bases). The CDR3 sequence is 15 residues long. V shed 1 base and J shed 2 bases, with 11 bases lying between them. In germline, CDR1 is SEHNR, CDR2 FQNEAQ (reference sequence). CDR3 sequence: CASSLVGQGQETQYF. CDR3 in DNA: TGTGCCAGCAGCTTAGTGGGGCAGGGGCAAGAGACCCAGTACTTC.

The chain recombines TRBV28 with TRBJ1-6; tentative D call: TRBD1 (5 bases). With 6 bases removed from V and 8 bases from J, the gap between germline ends came to 11 bases. Germline CDR1 and CDR2: MDHEN and SYDVKM. The CDR3 spans 13 residues. CDR3 in DNA: TGTGCCAGCAGGTCAGGGTCAGATTCACCCCTCCACTTT. Amino acids: CASRSGSDSPLHF.

The rearrangement links TRBV11-3 to TRBJ1-1; D is ambiguous. The CDR3 loop spans 12 amino acids. Trimming left V 0 bases short and J 3 bases short, with 2 bases between. Per germline, CDR1 SGHNT and CDR2 YENEEA. The CDR3 DNA follows: TGTGCCAGCAGCTTAGACGACACTGAAGCTTTCTTT. Its protein product is CASSLDDTEAFF.

The genes are TRBV2 and TRBJ1-5; 9 nucleotides line up with TRBD1. The CDR3 covers 15 residues. Germline CDR1 and CDR2: SNHLY and FYNNEI. V shed 5 bases, J shed 6 bases, and the junction held 8 bases outside the gene matches. The CDR3 sequence: CASSPPTGGGQPQHF. CDR3 nucleotide sequence: TGTGCCAGCAGTCCCCCAACAGGGGGCGGTCAGCCCCAGCATTTT.

The chain has TRBV7-2 and TRBJ2-7; 7 bases are a match to TRBD2. Trimming took 5 bases from V and 4 from J; bases not matched to a gene: 8. Germline V gives CDR1 SGHTA, CDR2 FQGNSA. The CDR3 loop spans 14 amino acids. The CDR3 loop reads CASSLQRGMYEQYF. CDR3 in DNA: TGTGCCAGCAGCCTTCAGCGGGGCATGTACGAGCAGTACTTC.

The CDR3 is CASSPGSGSSYNEQFF. The CDR3, as DNA: TGTGCCAGTAGCCCCGGAAGCGGGAGCTCCTACAATGAGCAGTTCTTC. The rearrangement uses TRBV19 and TRBJ2-1; TRBD2 matches 8 bases. The CDR3 contains 16 residues. V lost 6 bases and J lost 0; bases outside the gene matches: 7. Germline-derived CDR1 and CDR2 are LNHDA and SQIVND (reference sequence).

CDR3 sequence reads: CASTGTSGDYEQYF. The CDR3 nucleotides are TGTGCCAGCACCGGGACTAGCGGGGATTACGAGCAGTACTTC. The V call is TRBV7-9, the J call TRBJ2-7; TRBD2 agrees at 13 bases. V trimming: 7 bases; J trimming: 4 bases; junction bases outside the gene matches: 4. This CDR3 spans 14 amino acids. CDR1 and CDR2 from the germline V gene are SEHNR and FQNEAQ (reference sequence).

The genes are TRBV10-3 and TRBJ2-7; the match to TRBD2 covers 9 bases. Germline V CDR1 and CDR2: ENHRY, SYGVKD. V shed 6 bases, J shed 3 bases, and the junction held 9 bases outside the gene matches. The length of the CDR3 is 15 residues. CDR3 DNA: TGTGCCATCAGCGACATAGCGGGAGTGGTCTACGAGCAGTACTTC. Protein: CAISDIAGVVYEQYF.

The chain carries TRBV15 and TRBJ1-3; a possible D gene is TRBD1 (6 bases). CDR1 is LNHNV, CDR2 YYDKDF, per germline (reference sequence). V lost 3 bases to trimming and J lost 3 bases, with 15 bases between them. The CDR3 has 16 amino acids. The CDR3 DNA sequence: TGTGCCACCAGCAGTACAGGGCGAGCTCGTGGAAACACCATATATTTT. Its translation is CATSSTGRARGNTIYF.

The chain uses TRBV7-9 and TRBJ2-7; 8 bases match TRBD1. J lost 9 bases, V lost 7 bases, and 5 bases had no gene match. The germline V gene has CDR1 SEHNR and CDR2 FQNEAQ (reference sequence). This CDR3 region has 11 residues. CDR3 region: CASMTGDGQYF. CDR3 bases: TGTGCCAGCATGACAGGGGATGGGCAGTACTTC.

This chain uses TRBV5-4 with TRBJ1-1; no definite D call. The CDR3 length is 15 residues. V was shortened by 3 bases and J by 4 bases, with 16 bases between the two germline ends. Germline loops: CDR1 SGHNT, CDR2 YYREEE (reference sequence). The CDR3 DNA sequence: TGTGCCAGCAGCTCGCCGGTTTTGGGAGGCACTGAAGCTTTCTTT. It encodes CASSSPVLGGTEAFF.

This sequence joins TRBV12-5 and TRBJ2-5, with D uncertain. The CDR3 totals 13 residues. From germline, CDR1 is LGHNT and CDR2 FRNRAP. The ends were cut back, 5 bases at V and 2 bases at J, with 9 bases in the middle. The CDR3 reads CASGPSSQETQYF. The DNA for the CDR3 is TGTGCTAGTGGTCCCTCGAGTCAAGAGACCCAGTACTTC.

This clone came up once. V usage is TRBV6-1 and J usage is TRBJ1-1; tentative D call: TRBD1 (5 bases). The CDR3 length is 17 residues. V shed 3 bases and J shed 1 base, with 18 bases lying between them. The germline CDR1 and CDR2 sequences are MNHNS and SASEGT. This chain's CDR3 is CASSDKGVRGGNTEAFF. The CDR3 bases are TGTGCCAGCAGTGATAAAGGGGTCAGAGGTGGGAACACTGAAGCTTTCTTT.

A single count supports this clone. The chain links TRBV6-2 or TRBV6-3 to TRBJ1-2; 9 positions agree with TRBD1. CDR1 is MNHEY, CDR2 SVGEGT, per germline. V shed 5 bases and J 3 bases; nucleotides not matched to a gene: 10. The CDR3 length is 16 residues. The DNA for the CDR3 is TGTGCCAGCAGTCACAAACAGGGGGCCCAAGACTATGGCTACACCTTC. Translating gives CASSHKQGAQDYGYTF.

DNA of the CDR3: TGTGCCAGCAGCTTAAGGGCCGCGGGGGAGGGCTCCAAAAACATTCAGTACTTC. This gives the protein CASSLRAAGEGSKNIQYF. The chain joins TRBV7-3 to TRBJ2-4; TRBD2 agrees at 7 bases. The CDR3 is 18 residues long. V shed 1 base and J 2 bases; nucleotides not matched to a gene: 11. Germline V gene data show CDR1 as SGHTA and CDR2 as FQGTGA.

This chain links TRBV2 with TRBJ1-4; TRBD1 aligns across 8 bases. The trim removed 8 bases at V and 3 bases at J, leaving 5 bases unmatched. There are 14 residues in the CDR3. Germline V gene sequence: CDR1 SNHLY, CDR2 FYNNEI. This CDR3 is CASGKGQANEKLFF. DNA of the CDR3: TGTGCCAGCGGGAAGGGACAGGCTAATGAAAAACTGTTTTTT.

The rearrangement joins TRBV7-9 to TRBJ1-1, with 8 bases that match TRBD1. Trimming at V came to 7 bases and at J to 5 bases, leaving 3 bases not matched to a gene. CDR3 length equals 12 residues. Germline V gene data show CDR1 as SEHNR and CDR2 as FQNEAQ (reference sequence). CDR3 region: CASTDRVTEAFF. The DNA of the CDR3 is TGTGCCAGCACGGACAGGGTGACTGAAGCTTTCTTT.

The sample holds one count of this clone. The chain recombines TRBV6-2 or TRBV6-3 with TRBJ2-1; maybe TRBD2 (6 bases). CDR3 length equals 18 residues. The V and J ends lost 2 bases and 1 base respectively, with 18 bases between them. Per germline, CDR1 MNHEY and CDR2 SVGEGT. The CDR3 loop reads CASSYRPIAASSYNEQFF. DNA of the CDR3: TGTGCCAGCAGTTACCGCCCCATAGCGGCCAGTTCCTACAATGAGCAGTTCTTC.

The J gene is TRBJ2-7, the V gene TRBV27; D is perhaps TRBD2 (6 bases). This CDR3 is built from 14 residues. Germline CDR1 reads MNHEY; CDR2 reads SMNVEV (reference sequence). V was shortened by 3 bases and J by 4 bases, with 13 bases between the two germline ends. The CDR3 region is CASSLEGRGYEQYF. CDR3 in DNA: TGTGCCAGCAGTTTGGAGGGGCGTGGGTACGAGCAGTACTTC.

The rearrangement links TRBV10-3 to TRBJ2-7; TRBD1 is a possible D gene (5 bases). The germline V and J ends were trimmed by 10 bases and 3 bases, with 16 bases remaining between them. Germline CDR1 ENHRY, CDR2 SYGVKD. The CDR3 consists of 13 residues. The CDR3 region has the DNA TGTGCCAGCGGCCCTTGGGGCCTCTACGAGCAGTACTTC. Its translation: CASGPWGLYEQYF.

The chain has TRBV7-9 and TRBJ1-1; TRBD1 aligns across 7 bases. The J segment lost 5 bases and the V segment lost 3 bases, leaving 3 bases of the junction unmatched. CDR3 size: 13 residues. CDR1 and CDR2 from the germline V gene are SEHNR and FQNEAQ (reference sequence). The CDR3 protein is CASSFTGDTEAFF. The CDR3, as DNA: TGTGCCAGCAGCTTCACAGGGGATACTGAAGCTTTCTTT.

The chain joins TRBV4-1 to TRBJ2-7, with 7 bases identical to TRBD1. V was pared by 1 base and J by 4 bases, with 13 bases of the junction left unmatched. This CDR3 spans 17 amino acids. Germline values: CDR1 MGHRA, CDR2 YSYEKL. CDR3 amino acids: CASSQAKAGGVPYEQYF. DNA for the CDR3: TGCGCCAGCAGCCAAGCAAAGGCAGGGGGTGTCCCTTACGAGCAGTACTTC.

V is TRBV16 and J is TRBJ2-7, with a possible D match to TRBD1 (5 bases). The CDR3 has 15 amino acids. Trimming shortened V by 1 base and J by 4 bases, and 14 bases separated the two germline ends. CDR1 and CDR2 from the germline V gene are KGHSY and FQNENV. DNA of the CDR3: TGTGCCAGCAGCCAATATCAGGGATCCGGATACGAGCAGTACTTC. Its protein is CASSQYQGSGYEQYF.